The 5 T cell receptor beta chains listed next were all sequenced from one sample in a study of shared clonotypes between healthy human individuals. Using immunoSEQ multiplex PCR, the repertoire was profiled, and TCRdb retains in-frame clones only, with some absent. The sample lists approximately 720,000 clones, around 90% seen once, with more than 20% in the top ten. CD45RO-negative, CCR7-positively selected cells formed the naive CD8 fraction, excluding terminally differentiated effector memory CD45RA+ cells. Sequencing was carried out using naive CD8+ T cells sorted from blood. These receptors were collected from a man aged 30 to 39 in good health.

This chain uses TRBV5-6 with TRBJ1-1, with D tentatively TRBD1 (5 bases). V was pared by 0 bases and J by 0 bases, with 15 bases between. Per germline, CDR1 SGHDT and CDR2 YYEEEE. This CDR3 contains 17 residues. CDR3: CASSLGGVSRMNTEAFF. CDR3 DNA sequence: TGTGCCAGCAGCTTGGGAGGGGTAAGCCGCATGAACACTGAAGCTTTCTTT.

The genes are TRBV2 and TRBJ2-5, with D possibly TRBD1 on 6 matching bases. The CDR3 consists of 14 residues. Trimming shortened V by 4 bases and J by 0 bases, and 9 bases separated the two germline ends. CDR1 SNHLY and CDR2 FYNNEI come from the germline V gene. The CDR3 nucleotides are TGTGCCAGCAGTGGTAGACAGGACCAAGAGACCCAGTACTTC. It codes for CASSGRQDQETQYF.

The chain joins TRBV27 to TRBJ1-5; D gene uncertain. The CDR3 has 14 residues. Per germline, CDR1 MNHEY and CDR2 SMNVEV (reference sequence). The V end was cut by 5 bases, the J end by 0 bases, with 8 bases between. The CDR3 region is CASSQMYSNQPQHF. DNA for the CDR3: TGTGCCAGCAGTCAGATGTATAGCAATCAGCCCCAGCATTTT.

The gene calls are TRBV7-6 and TRBJ2-2, with a tentative D call TRBD1 (6 bases). Germline values: CDR1 SGHVS, CDR2 FNYEAQ. V lost 1 base and J lost 5, with 8 bases in between. The CDR3 totals 14 residues. CDR3 DNA: TGTGCCAGCAGCTTAGTCAGGGGTACCGGGGAGCTGTTTTTT. Its translation is CASSLVRGTGELFF.

The chain is built from TRBV5-6 and TRBJ2-7; D is undetermined. Germline V CDR1 and CDR2: SGHDT, YYEEEE. V dropped 1 base and J dropped 3 bases, with 5 bases sitting between them. The CDR3 consists of 12 residues. The chain's CDR3 is CASSLTHYEQYF. CDR3 DNA: TGTGCCAGCAGCTTGACCCACTACGAGCAGTACTTC.